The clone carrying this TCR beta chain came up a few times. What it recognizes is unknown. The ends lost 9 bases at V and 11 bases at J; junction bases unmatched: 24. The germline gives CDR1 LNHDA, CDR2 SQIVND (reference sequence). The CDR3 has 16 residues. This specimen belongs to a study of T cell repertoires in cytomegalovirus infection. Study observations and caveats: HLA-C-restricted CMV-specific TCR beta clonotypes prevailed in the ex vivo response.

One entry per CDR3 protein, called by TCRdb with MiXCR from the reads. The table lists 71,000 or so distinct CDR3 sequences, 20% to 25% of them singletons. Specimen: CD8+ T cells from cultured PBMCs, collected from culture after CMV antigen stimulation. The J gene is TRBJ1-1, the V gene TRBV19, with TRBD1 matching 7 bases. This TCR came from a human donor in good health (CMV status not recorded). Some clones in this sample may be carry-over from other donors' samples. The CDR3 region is CASVDSDRRRRVTAFF. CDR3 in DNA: TGTGCCAGCGTTGACTCGGACAGGAGGCGTCGGGTTACGGCTTTCTTT.